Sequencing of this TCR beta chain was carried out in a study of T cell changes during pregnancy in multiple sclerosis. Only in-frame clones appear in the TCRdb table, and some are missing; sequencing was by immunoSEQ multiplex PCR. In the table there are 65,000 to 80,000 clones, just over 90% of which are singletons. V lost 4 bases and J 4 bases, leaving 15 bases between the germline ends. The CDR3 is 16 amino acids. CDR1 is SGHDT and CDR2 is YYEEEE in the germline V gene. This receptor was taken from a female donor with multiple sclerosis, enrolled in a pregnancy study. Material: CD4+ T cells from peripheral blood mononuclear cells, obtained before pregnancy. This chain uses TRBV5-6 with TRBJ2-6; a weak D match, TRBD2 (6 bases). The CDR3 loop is CASSPQGAGGANVLTF. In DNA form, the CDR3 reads TGTGCCAGCAGCCCCCAAGGGGCGGGGGGGGCCAACGTCCTGACTTTC.